A selection of T cell receptor beta chains follows, all from one sample in a study of T cell responses to AZD1222 COVID-19 vaccine. Generated by immunoSEQ multiplex PCR, the TCRdb table keeps only in-frame clones and is missing some. This table holds under 300,000 clones, 93% found once. Source: peripheral blood, taken on day 0 of AZD1222 vaccination. Every receptor here comes from an adult in good health. Each CDR3 is given with its conserved first and last residue. The D gene is left open where the match is weak. Part of the rows lack a size; the others show once, few, many or a class for expanded clones.

v_gene,d_gene,abundance,j_gene,CDR3aa,CDR3nt
TRBV28,-,-,TRBJ1-2,CASSLSVRVYGYTF,TGTGCCAGCAGTTTATCTGTTAGAGTCTATGGCTACACCTTC
TRBV29-1,TRBD2,-,TRBJ2-1,CSVIELAGRNEQFF,TGCAGCGTTATTGAACTAGCGGGTAGAAATGAGCAGTTCTTC
TRBV11-2,-,-,TRBJ1-6,CASRHEPGSNSPLHF,TGTGCCAGCAGGCACGAACCGGGATCTAATTCACCCCTCCACTTT
TRBV28,TRBD1,-,TRBJ1-5,CASRPGDRENQPQHF,TGTGCCAGTCGACCCGGGGACAGGGAGAATCAGCCCCAGCATTTT
TRBV14,TRBD1,-,TRBJ1-2,CASSQDTRRTGGIHGYTF,TGTGCCAGCAGCCAAGACACGCGGAGGACAGGGGGGATTCATGGCTACACCTTC
TRBV21-1,-,once,TRBJ2-7,CASSKSTGKLDQHEQYF,TGTGCCAGCAGCAAATCGACAGGGAAATTAGATCAACACGAGCAGTACTTC
TRBV10-2,-,-,TRBJ1-1,CASSDRDTEAFF,TGCGCCAGCAGTGATAGGGACACTGAAGCTTTCTTT
TRBV6-5,-,-,TRBJ1-5,CASSPRGINQPQHF,TGTGCCAGCAGTCCCCGAGGGATCAATCAGCCCCAGCATTTT
TRBV2,TRBD1,once,TRBJ1-6,CASSFQGAPAYNSPLHF,TGTGCCAGCAGTTTCCAGGGGGCGCCGGCCTATAATTCACCCCTCCACTTT
TRBV11-3,-,-,TRBJ2-7,CASSPTGTYEQYF,TGTGCCAGCAGCCCGACAGGTACCTACGAGCAGTACTTC
TRBV21-1,-,-,TRBJ2-7,CASSKERTARYEQYF,TGTGCCAGCAGCAAAGAGAGGACAGCGCGCTACGAGCAGTACTTC
TRBV2,-,-,TRBJ1-2,CASGVEYGYTF,TGTGCCAGCGGGGTGGAATATGGCTACACCTTC
TRBV10-3,TRBD2,-,TRBJ2-5,CAISELAAGLKETQYF,TGTGCCATCAGTGAACTAGCGGCAGGACTCAAAGAGACCCAGTACTTC
TRBV3-1/TRBV3-2,-,-,TRBJ1-2,CASSKRTADYGYTF,TGTGCCAGCAGCAAAAGGACAGCCGACTATGGCTACACCTTC
TRBV29-1,-,-,TRBJ2-3,CSVTGHLGTDTQYF,TGCAGCGTTACGGGACACCTCGGGACAGATACGCAGTATTTT
TRBV28,TRBD2,-,TRBJ2-1,CASSLAGDYNEQFF,TGTGCCAGCAGTTTAGCGGGGGATTACAATGAGCAGTTCTTC
TRBV18,-,-,TRBJ1-5,CASSPLRGVQPQHF,TGTGCCAGCTCACCACTCAGGGGAGTTCAGCCCCAGCATTTT
TRBV25-1,-,-,TRBJ1-6,CASSGGEDSPLHF,TGTGCCAGCAGTGGTGGGGAAGATTCACCCCTCCACTTT
TRBV6-5,-,-,TRBJ2-3,CSGGATRDTQYF,TGTTCTGGGGGGGCCACGAGGGATACGCAGTATTTT
TRBV7-9,TRBD2,-,TRBJ2-2,CASTLAGGWAGELFF,TGTGCCAGCACGTTGGCGGGAGGATGGGCCGGGGAGCTGTTTTTT
TRBV2,TRBD2,-,TRBJ2-5,CASRAGGSETQYF,TGTGCCAGCAGGGCGGGGGGGTCAGAGACCCAGTACTTC
TRBV5-1,-,-,TRBJ2-1,CASSYTDNEQFF,TGCGCCAGCAGCTATACAGACAATGAGCAGTTCTTC
TRBV18,-,-,TRBJ1-2,CASSQGRTGYTF,TGTGCCAGCTCTCAGGGGCGGACAGGCTACACCTTC
TRBV5-5,-,-,TRBJ2-7,CASSLARGGNEQYF,TGTGCCAGCAGCTTGGCCAGGGGAGGGAACGAGCAGTACTTC
TRBV6-5,-,-,TRBJ1-1,CASIDDGVGTEAFF,TGTGCCAGCATAGACGACGGCGTGGGCACTGAAGCTTTCTTT
TRBV24-1,TRBD2,-,TRBJ2-3,CATSHPSGSDTQYF,TGTGCCACCAGTCACCCTAGCGGGAGTGATACGCAGTATTTT
TRBV5-4,TRBD1,-,TRBJ1-1,CASSSILGQGSEAFF,TGTGCCAGCAGCTCAATACTAGGACAGGGGTCTGAAGCTTTCTTT
TRBV19,-,-,TRBJ2-1,CATRDGPRSYNEQFF,TGTGCCACCCGGGACGGGCCCCGCTCCTACAATGAGCAGTTCTTC
TRBV5-5,-,-,TRBJ1-1,CASSLEGRGTEAFF,TGTGCCAGCAGCTTGGAGGGGCGAGGGACTGAAGCTTTCTTT
TRBV4-1,-,-,TRBJ1-5,CASSQDRQVNQPQHF,TGCGCCAGCAGCCAAGATCGGCAGGTCAATCAGCCCCAGCATTTT
TRBV2,-,-,TRBJ2-7,CASGTGLGEQYF,TGTGCCAGCGGTACAGGGCTAGGGGAGCAGTACTTC
TRBV3-1/TRBV3-2,-,-,TRBJ1-1,CASSPGHRGGQAFF,TGTGCCAGCAGCCCCGGACACCGGGGAGGGCAAGCTTTCTTT
TRBV18,TRBD1,-,TRBJ1-1,CASSPALRAGGTEAFF,TGTGCCAGCTCACCAGCCCTCCGTGCAGGGGGCACTGAAGCTTTCTTT
TRBV18,-,-,TRBJ2-7,CASSPRDGTYEQYF,TGTGCCAGCTCACCTAGGGACGGTACCTACGAGCAGTACTTC
TRBV21-1,-,-,TRBJ1-1,CASSPGRWEAFF,TGTGCCAGCAGCCCCGGCAGGTGGGAAGCTTTCTTT
TRBV19,TRBD2,once,TRBJ2-1,CASSIPRLAGGSSYNEQFF,TGTGCCAGTAGTATCCCGAGGTTAGCGGGGGGGAGCTCCTACAATGAGCAGTTCTTC
TRBV5-6,-,-,TRBJ1-4,CASSLKGDRLFF,TGTGCCAGCAGCTTAAAGGGCGACAGACTGTTTTTT
TRBV19,-,-,TRBJ2-7,CASSGTRQDYSYEQYF,TGTGCCAGTAGTGGGACCCGACAGGACTACTCCTACGAGCAGTACTTC
TRBV9,-,-,TRBJ1-4,CASSVGGSTNEKLFF,TGTGCCAGCAGCGTAGGGGGGTCAACTAATGAAAAACTGTTTTTT
TRBV6-4,TRBD2,-,TRBJ2-3,CASSATSGGADTQYF,TGTGCCAGCAGTGCTACTAGCGGGGGGGCAGATACGCAGTATTTT